Included here is one T cell receptor beta chain sequence, with context. CDR3 length equals 13 residues. Germline CDR1 reads LNHDA; CDR2 reads SQIVND (reference sequence). Trimming pared 7 bases from V and 7 bases from J, leaving 14 bases between. TCRdb's copy holds only in-frame clones and misses some; the assay was immunoSEQ multiplex PCR. The sample shows about 400,000 clones, about nine tenths of them seen only once. The sample belongs to a study of blood T cell repertoires in COVID-19. Participants came from 24 US areas, aged roughly 18 to 95 years. Cohorts were determined from participant-reported clinical history.

This rearrangement joins TRBV19 to TRBJ1-5, with D maybe TRBD1 (5 bases). The sequence was collected from a woman younger than 45 who had recovered from COVID-19. Sequencing was carried out using PBMCs or T cells enriched from blood (not recorded which). This chain's CDR3 is CASTQGLGQPQHF. CDR3 DNA sequence: TGTGCCAGTACCCAGGGTTTAGGACAGCCCCAGCATTTT.